These T cell receptor beta chains were read from a single sample in a study of T-cell memory formation after mild COVID-19. One entry per CDR3 protein, called by TCRdb with MiXCR from the 5' RACE reads. The table shows 25,000 to 35,000 distinct CDR3 sequences, with less than 7.5% occurring only once. Sequencing was done on a sample of PBMCs or a T cell subset sorted from them (not recorded which). All receptors come from an adult woman who had mild COVID-19 (a few samples of this study predate the infection). Cell type and time point are not known. Both conserved end residues are part of each CDR3. The D gene is left open where the match is weak. Size is stated as once, few, many, or a class for an expanded clone.

V	D	size	J	DNA	CDR3
TRBV2	.	many	TRBJ1-4	TGTGCCAGCAGTCCCCAAATCGTTGGAGAAAAACTGTTTTTT	CASSPQIVGEKLFF
TRBV6-5	TRBD1	many	TRBJ1-3	TGTGCCAGCAGTGACAGGGGGCTAAACTCTGGAAACACCATATATTTT	CASSDRGLNSGNTIYF
TRBV29-1	.	many	TRBJ2-2	TGCAGCGCATTAGCGAACGCGAACACCGGGGAGCTGTTTTTT	CSALANANTGELFF
TRBV7-2	.	few	TRBJ1-2	TGTGCCAGCAGCCCCCGGGACGGGCTTTATGGCTACACCTTC	CASSPRDGLYGYTF
TRBV12-3/TRBV12-4	.	medium-sized	TRBJ2-2	TGTGCCAGCAGCCCGGGCGGCGCCGGGGAGCTGTTTTTT	CASSPGGAGELFF
TRBV6-6	.	many	TRBJ2-5	TGTGCCAGCAGTTCCCCGGGACAAGCCATCCAAGAGACCCAGTACTTC	CASSSPGQAIQETQYF
TRBV9	TRBD1	many	TRBJ1-6	TGTGCCAGCAGCCCGAGGACAGGGGGAAATAATTCACCCCTCCACTTT	CASSPRTGGNNSPLHF
TRBV28	.	many	TRBJ2-6	TGTGCCAGCATGGTCTCTGGGGCCAACGTCCTGACTTTC	CASMVSGANVLTF
TRBV20-1	.	many	TRBJ2-2	TGCAGTGCCCTGAACACCGGGGAGCTGTTTTTT	CSALNTGELFF
TRBV9	TRBD1	many	TRBJ1-1	TGTGCCAGCAGCGTGACAGGGGGGGGGACTGAAGCTTTCTTT	CASSVTGGGTEAFF
TRBV5-5	.	many	TRBJ1-6	TGTGCCAGCAGCTTCGGACCTCTCCTTAATTCACCCCTCCACTTT	CASSFGPLLNSPLHF
TRBV9	TRBD1	many	TRBJ1-2	TGTGCCAGCAGCCCTCTTGGGACAGGGGGCTATGGCTACACCTTC	CASSPLGTGGYGYTF
TRBV6-2/TRBV6-3	TRBD1	many	TRBJ2-1	TGTGCCAGCAGTTACAGGGGACAGCCCTGGCCGTTCTTC	CASSYRGQPWPFF